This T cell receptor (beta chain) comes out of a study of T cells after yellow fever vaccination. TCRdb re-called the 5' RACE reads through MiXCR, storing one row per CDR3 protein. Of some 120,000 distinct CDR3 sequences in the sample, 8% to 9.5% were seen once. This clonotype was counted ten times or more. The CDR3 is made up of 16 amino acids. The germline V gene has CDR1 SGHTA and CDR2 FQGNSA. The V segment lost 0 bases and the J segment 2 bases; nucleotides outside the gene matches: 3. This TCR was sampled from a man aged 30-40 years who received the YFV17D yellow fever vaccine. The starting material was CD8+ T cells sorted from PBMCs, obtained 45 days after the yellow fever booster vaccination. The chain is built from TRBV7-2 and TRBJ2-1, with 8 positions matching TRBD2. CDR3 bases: TGTGCCAGCAGCTTAGCGACGGGGGGGCCCTACAATGAGCAGTTCTTC. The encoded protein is CASSLATGGPYNEQFF. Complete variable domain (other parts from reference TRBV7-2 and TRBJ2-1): GAGVSQSPSNKVTEKGKDVELRCDPISGHTALYWYRQSLGQGLEFLIYFQGNSAPDKSGLPSDRFSAERTGGSVSTLTIQRTQQEDSAVYLCASSLATGGPYNEQFFGPGTRLTVL.